This T cell receptor (beta chain) was documented in a study of T cell responses to AZD1222 COVID-19 vaccine. The V end lost 4 bases, the J end lost 3 bases, and 17 bases lay between the germline ends. This CDR3 is 16 amino acids long. Per germline, CDR1 SGHNT and CDR2 YYREEE (reference sequence). The repertoire was sequenced with immunoSEQ multiplex PCR; TCRdb's copy has only in-frame clones and lacks some. Of 150,000 to 180,000 clones in the sample, roughly nine tenths are singletons; the top ten hold 5.5% to 8.5%. V and J are TRBV5-4 and TRBJ1-3, with D perhaps matching TRBD1 (6 bases). The receptor was derived from an adult who had recovered from COVID-19. The specimen was peripheral blood, collected after recovery from COVID-19. CDR3 DNA: TGTGCCAGCAGCACCGACGGGGGGCGCAATGGAAACACCATATATTTT. This encodes CASSTDGGRNGNTIYF.